A single sample is the source of the 9 T cell receptor beta chains below, sequenced in a study of cytomegalovirus exposure and HLA in healthy donors. The PCR was carried out with 60 Vbeta primers and 13 Jbeta primers. This table comes from immunoSEQ multiplex PCR, and its TCRdb copy is limited to in-frame clones, with some not included. The sample records about 140,000 clones, over 60% being singletons. Sample: PBMCs. These receptors were collected from a man aged 25 to 40 in good health and CMV-seronegative.

The chain links TRBV19 to TRBJ2-3, with TRBD2 as a possible D gene (6 bases). The germline V gene encodes CDR1 LNHDA and CDR2 SQIVND (reference sequence). There are 15 residues in the CDR3. V was trimmed by 1 base and J by 5 bases, leaving 13 bases between them. The CDR3 bases are TGTGCCAGTAGTATAGGACTAGTAGGTGGAGATACGCAGTATTTT. Its protein is CASSIGLVGGDTQYF. Supplemented by reference TRBV19 and TRBJ2-3, the full variable domain reads DGGITQSPKYLFRKEGQNVTLSCEQNLNHDAMYWYRQDPGQGLRLIYYSQIVNDFQKGDIAEGYSVSREKKESFPLTVTSAQKNPTAFYLCASSIGLVGGDTQYFGPGTRLTVL.

The V gene is TRBV25-1, the J gene TRBJ2-1, with 15 bases aligning to TRBD2. Germline V CDR1 and CDR2: MGHDK, SYGVNS. V lost 1 base, J lost 7 bases, and 5 bases stayed unmatched. CDR3 length: 17 residues. The CDR3 nucleotides are TGTGCCAGCAGTGAATCCGGACTAGCGGGAGGGGTAAATGAGCAGTTCTTC. It encodes CASSESGLAGGVNEQFF.

Worth noting for this clone: The same CDR3 can be traced to other DNA sequences in this sample. The J gene is TRBJ1-5, the V gene TRBV18, with D perhaps matching TRBD1 (5 bases). Deletions cut 3 bases from V and 5 bases from J, with 11 bases between. The germline CDR1 and CDR2 sequences are KGHSH and LQKENI. This CDR3 is 14 amino acids long. The CDR3 sequence is CASSPTGGDQPQHF. The CDR3 DNA is TGTGCCAGCTCACCTACAGGAGGGGATCAGCCCCAGCATTTT.

The chain is built from TRBV27 and TRBJ2-7, with 11 bases lining up with TRBD2. CDR3 length: 14 residues. CDR1 is MNHEY and CDR2 is SMNVEV in the germline V gene (reference sequence). V lost 4 bases and J lost 5; bases outside the gene matches: 4. CDR3 nucleotide sequence: TGTGCCAGCAGTTCACTAGCGGGAGTTGACGAGCAGTACTTC. Translated: CASSSLAGVDEQYF.

Concerning this clone: Distinct nucleotide sequences in the sample also encode this CDR3. The genes are TRBV6-1 and TRBJ2-5, with TRBD1 matching over 8 bases. The CDR3 runs to 15 residues. Germline CDR1 reads MNHNS; CDR2 reads SASEGT. Trimming removed 7 bases from V and 4 bases from J; junction bases left unmatched: 11. The CDR3 DNA reads TGTGCCAGCACCAGACGGACAGGGTCGGGAGAGACCCAGTACTTC. Amino acids: CASTRRTGSGETQYF.

The chain joins TRBV7-6 to TRBJ2-2; 7 nucleotides agree with TRBD2. Germline V gene lookup returns CDR1 SGHVS and CDR2 FNYEAQ. Trimming took 1 base from V and 2 from J; bases not matched to a gene: 10. CDR3 length: 18 residues. CDR3 in DNA: TGTGCCAGCAGCTTAGGGACGGGACTAACCATCAACACCGGGGAGCTGTTTTTT. It yields the protein CASSLGTGLTINTGELFF.

The sample holds a few counts of this clone. The chain couples TRBV2 to TRBJ2-7; 8 nucleotides agree with TRBD1. The CDR3 has 17 residues. Germline CDR1 is SNHLY and CDR2 is FYNNEI. Trimming took 6 bases from V and 4 from J; bases not matched to a gene: 17. The CDR3 DNA is TGTGCCAGCAGCGAGCCCAATCAGACAGGGGATTCTTACGAGCAGTACTTC. Translation: CASSEPNQTGDSYEQYF.

Details on this clone: Other DNA variants within this sample encode the same CDR3. The rearrangement links TRBV30 to TRBJ2-7; a possible D gene is TRBD1 (6 bases). The V gene's germline CDR1 is GTSNPN and CDR2 SVGIG (reference sequence). With 0 bases removed from V and 3 bases from J, the gap between germline ends came to 6 bases. This CDR3 contains 12 residues. The CDR3 DNA is TGTGCCTGGAGTGTAGGGGGCTACGAGCAGTACTTC. Its protein product is CAWSVGGYEQYF.

In this sample, this clone turned up a few times. This chain links TRBV6-1 with TRBJ1-4, with no clear D. The germline V and J ends were trimmed by 5 bases and 3 bases, with 10 bases remaining between them. Germline loops: CDR1 MNHNS, CDR2 SASEGT. This CDR3 is 14 amino acids long. The CDR3 sequence is CASSRQAANEKLFF. Here the CDR3 DNA reads TGTGCCAGCAGTAGGCAGGCAGCTAATGAAAAACTGTTTTTT.